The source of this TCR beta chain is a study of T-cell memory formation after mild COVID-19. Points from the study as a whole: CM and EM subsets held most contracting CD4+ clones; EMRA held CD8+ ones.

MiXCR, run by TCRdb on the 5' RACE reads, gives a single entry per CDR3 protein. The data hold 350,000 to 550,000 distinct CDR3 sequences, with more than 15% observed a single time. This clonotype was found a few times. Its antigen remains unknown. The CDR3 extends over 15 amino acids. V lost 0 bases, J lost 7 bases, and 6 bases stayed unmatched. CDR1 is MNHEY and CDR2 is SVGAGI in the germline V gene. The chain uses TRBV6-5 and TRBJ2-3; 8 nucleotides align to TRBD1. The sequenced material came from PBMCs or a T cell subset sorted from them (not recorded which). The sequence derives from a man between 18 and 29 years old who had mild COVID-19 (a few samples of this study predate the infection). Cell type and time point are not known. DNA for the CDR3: TGTGCCAGCAGTTACTCCCCTGACAGGGGCCATACGCAGTATTTT. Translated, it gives CASSYSPDRGHTQYF.